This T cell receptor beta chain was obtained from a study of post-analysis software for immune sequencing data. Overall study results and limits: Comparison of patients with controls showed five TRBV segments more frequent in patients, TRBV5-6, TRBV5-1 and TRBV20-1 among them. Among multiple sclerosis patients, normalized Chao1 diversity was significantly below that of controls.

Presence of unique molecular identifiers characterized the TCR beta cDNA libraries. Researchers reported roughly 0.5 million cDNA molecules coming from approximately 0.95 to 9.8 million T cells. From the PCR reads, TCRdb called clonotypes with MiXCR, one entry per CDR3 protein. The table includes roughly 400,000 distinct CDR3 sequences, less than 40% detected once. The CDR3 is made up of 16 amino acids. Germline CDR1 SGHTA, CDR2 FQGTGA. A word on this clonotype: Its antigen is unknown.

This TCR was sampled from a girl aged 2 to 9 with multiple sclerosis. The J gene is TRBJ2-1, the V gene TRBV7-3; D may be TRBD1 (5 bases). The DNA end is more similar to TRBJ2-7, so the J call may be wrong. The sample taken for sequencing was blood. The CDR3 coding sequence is TGTGCCAGCAGCTCGGATGACAGCACGCTCTACAATGAGCAGTACTTC. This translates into CASSSDDSTLYNEQYF.